The 7 T cell receptor beta chains listed next were all sequenced from one sample in a study of shared clonotypes between healthy human individuals. Data came from immunoSEQ multiplex PCR; TCRdb stores just in-frame clones and leaves some out. The table lists approximately 100,000 clones, over 65% of them singletons. Sequencing used memory CD8+ T cells sorted from blood. Subset specified: CD45RO+ cells pooled with CCR7-negative TemRA cells. These receptors were taken from a woman aged 25-40 years in good health.

This clone was seen more than once but under ten times. V is TRBV4-1 and J is TRBJ2-1, with D unresolved. Germline V gene sequence: CDR1 MGHRA, CDR2 YSYEKL. This CDR3 is built from 17 residues. With 2 bases removed from V and 6 bases from J, the gap between germline ends came to 20 bases. CDR3 protein: CASSQKTSRSEFNEQFF. The DNA of the CDR3 is TGCGCCAGCAGCCAAAAGACCTCACGCTCTGAGTTCAATGAGCAGTTCTTC.

The genes are TRBV4-1 and TRBJ2-7; D gene unclear. Trimming removed 1 base at V and 5 bases at J, with 9 bases between. CDR1 MGHRA and CDR2 YSYEKL come from the germline V gene. This CDR3 region has 13 residues. Written as DNA, the CDR3 is TGCGCCAGCAGCCAAGTTTGGTCCCACGAGCAGTACTTC. It codes for CASSQVWSHEQYF.

The chain combines TRBV4-2 with TRBJ2-5, with D tentatively TRBD2 (6 bases). CDR1 and CDR2 from the germline V gene are LGHNA and YNFKEQ. This CDR3 spans 17 amino acids. V lost 5 bases to trimming and J lost 3 bases, with 22 bases between them. The CDR3 loop reads CASSSVGSGPQEETQYF. CDR3 coding DNA: TGTGCCAGCAGCAGCGTCGGGAGCGGACCCCAGGAAGAGACCCAGTACTTC.

This chain joins TRBV4-1 and TRBJ2-1, with 7 bases identical to TRBD2. The germline V gene encodes CDR1 MGHRA and CDR2 YSYEKL. The CDR3 sequence is 16 residues long. The V segment lost 4 bases and the J segment 8 bases; nucleotides outside the gene matches: 14. CDR3 in DNA: TGCGCCAGCAGCCTACGAGGACTAGGGGTCGGGGATGAGCAGTTCTTC. Encoded protein: CASSLRGLGVGDEQFF.

With respect to this clone: Germline is not matched at one junction end, which may reflect a read error. The chain couples TRBV9 to TRBJ1-5, with TRBD1 identical over 11 bases. CDR3 length: 12 residues. Germline V gene data show CDR1 as SGDLS and CDR2 as YYNGEE. This CDR3 reads CASSAGTGGSYF. Written as DNA, the CDR3 is TGTGCCAGCAGCGCGGGGACAGGGGGGTCGTATTTT.

The chain employs TRBV19 and TRBJ2-4; D is uncertain. The CDR3 extends over 14 amino acids. The germline CDR1 and CDR2 sequences are LNHDA and SQIVND (reference sequence). V dropped 6 bases and J dropped 1 base, with 10 bases sitting between them. The CDR3 reads CASRGINAKNIQYF. In DNA, the CDR3 is TGTGCCAGTAGGGGCATCAACGCCAAAAACATTCAGTACTTC. The full variable domain, rest sourced from reference TRBV19 and TRBJ2-4, is DGGITQSPKYLFRKEGQNVTLSCEQNLNHDAMYWYRQDPGQGLRLIYYSQIVNDFQKGDIAEGYSVSREKKESFPLTVTSAQKNPTAFYLCASRGINAKNIQYFGAGTRLSVL.

The rearrangement uses TRBV19 and TRBJ1-5; TRBD1 agrees at 7 bases. The CDR3 is made up of 15 amino acids. Germline V lookup: CDR1 LNHDA, CDR2 SQIVND (reference sequence). V dropped 9 bases and J dropped 4; count of bases not matched to a gene: 12. The CDR3 DNA reads TGTGCCAGCGCCGGGAGACAGGGAAAAAATCAGCCCCAGCATTTT. Protein: CASAGRQGKNQPQHF.